The clone carrying this T cell receptor beta chain was picked up a small number of times. Through a sample-barcoded 5' primer and a J-beta primer mix, a second PCR was run for about 6 to 11 cycles. TCRdb called the 5' RACE reads again in MiXCR, with one record for every CDR3 protein. The table records roughly 800,000 distinct CDR3 sequences, about three fifths of them present only once. This record comes from a study of blood T cells in healthy people across ages. CDR3 length: 19 amino acids. Germline lookup yields CDR1 MDHEN and CDR2 SYDVKM. Trimming shortened V by 6 bases and J by 8 bases, and 32 bases separated the two germline ends.

Sequencing used blood. This chain connects TRBV28 to TRBJ2-4, with a tentative D call TRBD1 (6 bases). The clonotype originates from a man aged 25-45 years in good health. The CDR3, as DNA: TGTGCCAGCAGCGACTCTGTGCCCGGGACAAAGTCTTTGGAGGACATTCAGTACTTC. Protein: CASSDSVPGTKSLEDIQYF.